This T cell receptor beta chain is drawn from a study of blood T cell repertoires in COVID-19 (dated by TCRdb to the early 2020s). At the level of the whole study: The collaborator samples originated in the United States, Italy and Spain and spanned the acute and convalescent phases of COVID-19. The prospective study material was composed of cDNA or gDNA derived from T cells, B-cell-depleted T cells, or PBMCs. Subjects who had been exposed to COVID-19, were actively infected with it, or had recovered from it provided the deeply sampled blood TCRbeta repertoires that made up the dataset. The repertoires were released in a freely available public database meant as a resource for research on the immune response to SARS-CoV-2. The samples were drawn from the first 160 participants of the ongoing ImmuneRACE study and from 950 to 1,500 subjects provided by 6 global collaborators. Sample metadata almost always included a de-identified subject ID, COVID-19 status, age in years and sex. HLA class I and class II types, where available, came from metadata supplied by the sample provider rather than from assay-based typing.

The CDR3 goes from the cysteine to the phenylalanine over 15 residues. Here the CDR3 DNA is all that survives: 45 bases in frame from base 1. The V end loses 5 bases and the J end loses 4 bases, and a stretch of 17 bases separates them. Taken from the germline V gene, the CDR1 and CDR2 loops are MNHEY and SVGAGI. This clone was detected only a few times. What this receptor recognizes is not known. Base qualities are not at hand, and no much larger clone is one base apart. Collaborating institutions collected whole blood in K2EDTA tubes following their own protocols. For TCRbeta analysis, collaborator samples were shipped as frozen whole blood, as isolated PBMCs, or as DNA extracted from either sample type. Overall results and qualifications from the work: The quantity of clinical and demographic metadata differed by source and by participant and was supplied without curation.

TCRbeta CDR3 regions were amplified from genomic DNA using the immunoSEQ Assay, a bias-controlled multiplex PCR. The original methods were these. The number of nucleated cells in each sample was estimated by amplification of reference gene primers within the assay. To quantify the absolute abundance of each unique TCRbeta CDR3 rearrangement, sequence reads were collapsed and filtered. For each sample, productive Simpson clonality was calculated as the square root of Simpson's diversity index over productive rearrangements. The table comes from immuneACCESS by way of TCRdb, which keeps in-frame sequences with V and J called. Part of the clones is missing from these tables; in studies checked, under half for an unresolved V gene and the rest for unknown reasons. V, J and clone size are those of that table, while D and trimming were read from the DNA. In all, the sample holds 250,000 or so clones, and about 82% of those were seen once. Over 9% of the sample comes from the top ten.

This receptor chain uses TRBV6-5 and TRBJ1-1, and possibly TRBD1, on 5 matching bases. The receptor comes from a man older than 75 with acute or convalescent COVID-19. Sample: peripheral blood. The nucleotide sequence is given as TGTGCCAGCAGTCCTTCCCCCGGGGGTCCCACTGAAGCTTTCTTT. Translated, this is CASSPSPGGPTEAFF.